This T cell receptor beta chain was recorded in a study of cytomegalovirus exposure and HLA in healthy donors. The wider study: Assignment to the Caucasian-associated ancestry cluster applied to about 80% of the approximately 370 genotyped donors.

Whereas donors were nominally healthy upon sampling, unrecorded immune exposures were probable. Both 60 Vbeta primers and 13 Jbeta primers went into the PCR. TCRdb's copy holds only in-frame clones and misses some; the assay was immunoSEQ multiplex PCR. The table records 120,000 or so clones, approximately 10% of them present only once. Comments on this clone: The antigen remains unidentified.

Points from the study as a whole: Cytomegalovirus association was listed for about 160 TCR beta chains. Later on, analysis showed that most CMV-associated TCR beta chains appeared to be HLA-restricted.

The sequenced sample was PBMCs. The TCR comes from a woman aged 18 to 35 in good health and CMV-seropositive.

The CDR3 loop is CASSEPASDLISYEQYF. CDR3 nucleotides: TGTGCCAGCAGTGAGCCGGCTAGCGATTTGATCTCCTACGAGCAGTACTTC. The V and J genes are TRBV2 and TRBJ2-7; a possible D gene is TRBD2 (6 bases). Germline CDR1 is SNHLY and CDR2 is FYNNEI. V gave up 3 bases and J gave up 0 bases, with 18 bases separating them. This CDR3 region has 17 residues.